What follows describes a single T cell receptor beta chain. The assay was immunoSEQ multiplex PCR, and TCRdb's table has in-frame clones only and misses some. The sample records about 360,000 clones, around 83% being singletons. The sample is drawn from a study of blood T cell repertoires in COVID-19. Study at large: T cells, B-cell-depleted T cells, or PBMCs supplied cDNA or gDNA.

The CDR3 is 18 amino acids. Sequencing input: peripheral blood. The rearrangement uses TRBV12-2 and TRBJ2-1; the D segment call TRBD2 is taken from the table without a DNA check. TRBV12-2 is a known pseudogene. The TCR sequence derives from a man aged 25-45 years with active or convalescent COVID-19. CDR3 protein: CASRLPSGGCIFYNEQFF. CDR3 coding DNA: TGTGCAAGTCGCCTCCCATCGGGCGGGTGCATTTTCTACAATGAGCAGTTCTTC.